The rows below give T cell receptor beta chains drawn from one sample of a study of blood T cell repertoires in COVID-19. Measured with immunoSEQ multiplex PCR; TCRdb has only the in-frame clones, and not every one. The sample lists about 160,000 clones, about 85% occurring once. Sample: peripheral blood. Source of these receptors: a woman aged 45-65 years with COVID-19, enrolled during active disease. Each CDR3 is given with its conserved first and last residue. The order of the fields is J gene, D gene, clone size, V gene, CDR3 length, CDR3 protein, CDR3 DNA. The D gene is left open where the match is weak. A row's size may be missing; if present it is once, few, many or a size class.

TRBJ1-5 | - | once | TRBV19 | 15 | CASSRDGNSNQPQHF | TGTGCCAGTAGTCGCGACGGGAACTCCAATCAGCCCCAGCATTTT
TRBJ2-5 | TRBD2 | - | TRBV2 | 15 | CASSGTSGGEETQYF | TGTGCCAGCAGTGGTACTAGCGGGGGAGAAGAGACCCAGTACTTC
TRBJ1-2 | - | - | TRBV7-2 | 13 | CASSLGTNFGYTF | TGTGCCAGCAGCTTAGGGACAAATTTTGGCTACACCTTC
TRBJ2-3 | TRBD2 | - | TRBV2 | 15 | CASTPERGSTDTQYF | TGTGCCAGCACCCCCGAGCGGGGTAGCACAGATACGCAGTATTTT
TRBJ2-3 | TRBD1 | - | TRBV13 | 17 | CASSYYKDRYGTDTQYF | TGTGCCAGCAGCTACTACAAGGACAGGTATGGCACAGATACGCAGTATTTT
TRBJ2-2 | TRBD2 | - | TRBV27 | 17 | CASSPPRLAGTAGELFF | TGTGCCAGCAGCCCCCCGAGGCTAGCGGGTACGGCCGGGGAGCTGTTTTTT
TRBJ2-5 | TRBD2 | - | TRBV7-7 | 16 | CASSLRLADSQETQYF | TGTGCTAGCAGCCTCCGACTAGCGGACTCCCAAGAGACCCAGTACTTC
TRBJ1-2 | TRBD1 | - | TRBV6-2/TRBV6-3 | 14 | CASSPWDRAHGYTF | TGTGCCAGCAGTCCCTGGGACAGGGCCCATGGCTACACCTTC
TRBJ2-7 | - | - | TRBV12-3/TRBV12-4 | 13 | CASSTRTASGQYF | TGTGCCAGCAGTACACGGACAGCATCGGGGCAGTACTTC
TRBJ2-5 | - | - | TRBV4-1 | 12 | CASSPPGETQYF | TGCGCCAGCAGCCCCCCAGGGGAGACCCAGTACTTC
TRBJ1-1 | TRBD1 | - | TRBV7-2 | 17 | CASSLARGTGLNTEAFF | TGTGCCAGCAGCTTAGCCAGGGGGACAGGGCTCAACACTGAAGCTTTCTTT
TRBJ2-5 | TRBD1 | - | TRBV7-9 | 15 | CASSMDRGRQETQYF | TGTGCCAGCAGCATGGACAGGGGGAGGCAAGAGACCCAGTACTTC
TRBJ2-1 | - | - | TRBV9 | 13 | CASSVVLVGEQFF | TGTGCCAGCAGCGTAGTGCTAGTCGGTGAGCAGTTCTTC
TRBJ1-2 | TRBD1 | - | TRBV25-1 | 15 | CASSAPGQGRVGYTF | TGTGCCAGCAGTGCCCCGGGACAGGGAAGGGTTGGCTACACCTTC
TRBJ1-6 | - | - | TRBV3-1/TRBV3-2 | 16 | CASSSRETPYNSPLHF | TGTGCCAGCAGCTCCCGGGAAACCCCCTATAATTCACCCCTCCACTTT
TRBJ1-1 | TRBD1 | once | TRBV28 | 14 | CASSLLQGTPEAFF | TGTGCCAGCAGTTTATTACAGGGGACCCCTGAAGCTTTCTTT
TRBJ1-6 | - | - | TRBV30 | 14 | CAWRIGINNSPLHF | TGTGCCTGGAGGATCGGGATTAATAATTCACCCCTCCACTTT
TRBJ1-1 | - | - | TRBV5-5 | 17 | CASSSFFFRDGTTEAFF | TGTGCCAGCAGCAGCTTTTTCTTTCGGGATGGCACCACTGAAGCTTTCTTT
TRBJ1-5 | - | - | TRBV6-5 | 14 | CASRRDYSNQPQHF | TGTGCCAGCAGAAGGGACTATAGCAATCAGCCCCAGCATTTT
TRBJ2-1 | - | - | TRBV11-3 | 16 | CASSLASPGAYNEQFF | TGTGCCAGCAGCTTAGCCTCCCCGGGGGCCTACAATGAGCAGTTCTTC
TRBJ2-1 | - | - | TRBV10-1 | 18 | CASSENVGLFPPYNEQFF | TGCGCCAGCAGTGAGAACGTGGGGCTCTTCCCCCCCTACAATGAGCAGTTCTTC
TRBJ1-2 | - | - | TRBV11-3 | 15 | CASSLGAITNYGYTF | TGTGCCAGCAGCTTAGGCGCAATAACTAACTATGGCTACACCTTC
TRBJ1-2 | TRBD1 | - | TRBV4-1 | 15 | CASSRLQGANYGYTF | TGCGCCAGCAGCCGATTACAGGGGGCTAACTATGGCTACACCTTC
TRBJ1-4 | - | - | TRBV7-6 | 15 | CASSTGLMAGEKLFF | TGTGCCAGCAGCACGGGACTAATGGCGGGTGAAAAACTGTTTTTT
TRBJ1-2 | TRBD1 | - | TRBV6-1 | 18 | CASSGSRAGGAFPYGYTF | TGTGCCAGCAGTGGGAGTCGGGCAGGGGGCGCGTTTCCCTATGGCTACACCTTC
TRBJ1-5 | TRBD1 | - | TRBV18 | 15 | CASSPGTGIDQPQHF | TGTGCCAGCTCACCAGGGACAGGGATCGATCAGCCCCAGCATTTT
TRBJ1-1 | TRBD1 | - | TRBV28 | 14 | CASSDYTGGFEAFF | TGTGCCAGCAGCGATTACACAGGGGGATTTGAAGCTTTCTTT
TRBJ2-1 | TRBD2 | - | TRBV24-1 | 15 | CATSDYTSGGNEQFF | TGTGCCACCAGTGATTATACTAGCGGGGGGAATGAGCAGTTCTTC
TRBJ2-3 | - | - | TRBV4-3 | 16 | CASSQRGGDRTDTQYF | TGCGCCAGCAGCCAAAGGGGGGGAGACCGCACAGATACGCAGTATTTT
TRBJ2-3 | - | - | TRBV28 | 16 | CASSLWTGDSADTQYF | TGTGCCAGCAGTTTATGGACAGGCGACTCGGCAGATACGCAGTATTTT
TRBJ1-2 | - | - | TRBV12-3/TRBV12-4 | 13 | CASSSEAYYGYTF | TGTGCCAGCAGTTCCGAGGCTTACTATGGCTACACCTTC
TRBJ1-1 | - | - | TRBV6-2/TRBV6-3 | 14 | CASSYGGVVTEAFF | TGTGCCAGCAGTTATGGAGGGGTGGTTACTGAAGCTTTCTTT
TRBJ2-7 | TRBD1 | - | TRBV6-5 | 13 | CASSYGTGWEQYF | TGTGCCAGCAGTTACGGGACAGGGTGGGAGCAGTACTTC
TRBJ2-3 | - | - | TRBV28 | 15 | CASSFSDQGPDTQYF | TGTGCCAGCAGTTTCAGTGACCAGGGTCCAGATACGCAGTATTTT
TRBJ2-3 | - | - | TRBV12-3/TRBV12-4 | 12 | CASSPGTPTQYF | TGTGCCAGCAGTCCAGGGACACCTACGCAGTATTTT
TRBJ1-1 | TRBD1 | - | TRBV27 | 15 | CASSTSRGTYTEAFF | TGTGCCAGCAGTACCTCCAGGGGGACGTACACTGAAGCTTTCTTT
TRBJ2-3 | TRBD2 | - | TRBV11-2 | 15 | CASRKPRGTTDTQYF | TGTGCCAGCAGGAAACCGCGGGGGACCACGGATACGCAGTATTTT
TRBJ2-7 | - | - | TRBV27 | 15 | CASSFRRQVTYEQYF | TGTGCCAGCAGTTTCCGCCGACAGGTTACCTACGAGCAGTACTTC
TRBJ1-6 | - | - | TRBV9 | 16 | CASSPRGGGGNSPLHF | TGTGCCAGCAGCCCTCGGGGAGGGGGTGGCAATTCACCCCTCCACTTT
TRBJ1-1 | - | once | TRBV4-3 | 15 | CASSQDYRENTEAFF | TGCGCCAGCAGCCAAGACTACAGGGAGAACACTGAAGCTTTCTTT
TRBJ1-6 | TRBD1 | once | TRBV4-2 | 16 | CASSQDRSSYNSPLHF | TGTGCCAGCAGCCAGGACAGGAGCTCCTATAATTCACCCCTCCACTTT
TRBJ2-5 | - | once | TRBV5-1 | 14 | CASSPTVTAETQYF | TGCGCCAGCAGCCCCACAGTTACGGCAGAGACCCAGTACTTC
TRBJ1-2 | - | - | TRBV5-1 | 13 | CASSPQDPYGYTF | TGCGCCAGCAGCCCACAGGATCCCTATGGCTACACCTTC
TRBJ2-7 | - | - | TRBV24-1 | 12 | CATFDRTYEQYF | TGTGCCACCTTCGACAGGACCTACGAGCAGTACTTC
TRBJ1-2 | - | - | TRBV9 | 14 | CASSPQTYKYGYTF | TGTGCCAGCAGCCCACAGACCTACAAGTATGGCTACACCTTC